Described below is a single TCR beta chain sequence and its context. This receptor's antigen is unknown. No much larger clonotype is one base removed from it; base qualities were not supplied. The CDR3, cysteine through phenylalanine, is 12 amino acids long. Just the 36-base CDR3 DNA is kept, in frame starting at base 1. The germline V gene supplies CDR1 SNHLY and CDR2 FYNNEI. From V the trimming removes 8 bases and from J it removes 13 bases, while the gene matches leave 9 bases of the junction unaccounted for. At diagnosis, peripheral blood, uninvolved tumor-adjacent lung and tumor were collected and stored as a combination of fresh-frozen and FFPE material. For TCR repertoire profiling, blood samples were analyzed as peripheral blood mononuclear cells. These data come from a study of T cells in localized non-small cell lung cancer (dated by TCRdb to 2020 to 2021). Turning to the overall study: The study examined T cell repertoires in approximately 240 patients with early-stage NSCLC and compared tumors with uninvolved tumor-adjacent lungs. NSCLC patients had a mean age of around 70 years, and approximately 140 were male and over 85 female. The cohort was made up of 200 to 250 treatment-naive NSCLC patients whose localized lung tumors had been resected. Overall results and qualifications from the work: A median of around 50 of the top 100 tumor clones were detected in paired uninvolved adjacent lung, and some 28 of these tumor clones were also found among the top 100 clones of the paired uninvolved adjacent lung. Because the study design was exploratory, TCR variables were selected using unadjusted p-values without false-discovery rate correction. Because multi-region sequencing of the tumors was not done, intratumor heterogeneity could not be ruled out. Higher blood T cell density associated with longer overall survival, while higher adjacent-lung clonality associated with shorter survival. Uninvolved tumor-adjacent lung showed the highest T cell clonality, higher than tumor, which suggests more focused antigenic responses in the uninvolved tumor-adjacent lung.

TCR beta CDR3 regions were sequenced from DNA using the immunoSEQ Assay. As for how the authors treated the data: To compute T cell density, TCR beta template counts were normalized to usable DNA, which was estimated by amplifying housekeeping genes. Richness was estimated using the preseqR package, with extrapolation to 400,000 templates for PBMC samples and to 120,000 templates for tissue samples. Clonality was calculated as one minus Pielou's evenness. Tissue-enriched TCRs were identified by differential abundance testing using productive amino-acid clonotypes, minimum total count 5 and alpha 0.1. The Jaccard Index and the Morisita Overlap Index were used to measure repertoire overlap between compartments. GLIPH grouped TCR beta CDR3s together with public tetramer-defined viral CDR3s, and a viral motif had to include at least three viral sequences and show V-gene enrichment. TCRdb took this table from immuneACCESS and kept in-frame rearrangements with V and J called. Such tables lack part of the clones; where checked against another copy, unresolved V genes explain under half of the gap, and the rest is unexplained. That table furnishes V, J and clone size, whereas the DNA furnished D and trimming. The sample table contains 20,000 to 25,000 clones; only one count was recorded for about nine tenths of them. The ten biggest clones cover 12% of the sample.

Rearrangement joined TRBV2 to TRBJ1-4, and TRBD1 aligns with 8 junction nucleotides. The sequence derives from a man between 40 and 70 years old with stage II squamous cell lung carcinoma. Sequenced here: PBMCs, sampled before any cancer treatment. The nucleotide sequence reads as follows: TGTGCCAGCCATTATGGACAGGGATTACTGTTTTTT. Translated, this gives CASHYGQGLLFF.